A selection of T cell receptor beta chains follows, all from one sample in a study of T cell changes during pregnancy in multiple sclerosis. Data came from immunoSEQ multiplex PCR; TCRdb stores just in-frame clones and leaves some out. The sample records about 35,000 clones, roughly 90% being singletons. Sequences were derived from CD4+ T cells from peripheral blood mononuclear cells, sampled in the second trimester of pregnancy. The source is a female donor with multiple sclerosis, enrolled in a pregnancy study. Each CDR3 is given with its conserved first and last residue. The order of the fields is V gene, clone size, D gene, J gene, CDR3 DNA, CDR3 protein. The D gene is left open where the match is weak. Clone sizes are given selectively: once, few, many, or a class where the clone is expanded.

V gene: TRBV9; clone size: -; D gene: -; J gene: TRBJ2-5; CDR3 DNA: TGTGCCAGCAGCGTCGGGGGAGAGACCCAGTACTTC; CDR3 protein: CASSVGGETQYF
V gene: TRBV6-1; clone size: -; D gene: -; J gene: TRBJ2-7; CDR3 DNA: TGTGCCAGCAGTGAAGGATTCGGGTCGCACTACGAGCAGTACTTC; CDR3 protein: CASSEGFGSHYEQYF
V gene: TRBV30; clone size: -; D gene: TRBD1; J gene: TRBJ1-2; CDR3 DNA: TGTGCCTGGAGTGTAGGAGGGGGCTTTGGTGGCTACACCTTC; CDR3 protein: CAWSVGGGFGGYTF
V gene: TRBV5-1; clone size: once; D gene: TRBD2; J gene: TRBJ2-1; CDR3 DNA: TGCGCCAGCAGCTCCGGAGGACTAGCGGGAGATGAGCAGTTCTTC; CDR3 protein: CASSSGGLAGDEQFF
V gene: TRBV30; clone size: -; D gene: -; J gene: TRBJ2-6; CDR3 DNA: TGTGCCTGGCGTATCTCTGGGGCCAACGTCCTGACTTTC; CDR3 protein: CAWRISGANVLTF
V gene: TRBV15; clone size: -; D gene: TRBD1; J gene: TRBJ2-7; CDR3 DNA: TGTGCCACCAGCAGAAATTTTATTGGGACAGGGGGGACCGAGCAGTACTTC; CDR3 protein: CATSRNFIGTGGTEQYF
V gene: TRBV29-1; clone size: -; D gene: TRBD1; J gene: TRBJ2-1; CDR3 DNA: TGCAGCGTGGACAGGGAGAACTACAATGAGCAGTTCTTC; CDR3 protein: CSVDRENYNEQFF
V gene: TRBV27; clone size: -; D gene: -; J gene: TRBJ1-1; CDR3 DNA: TGTGCCAGCAGTCCCAGGGTACCGAAGAACACTGAAGCTTTCTTT; CDR3 protein: CASSPRVPKNTEAFF
V gene: TRBV5-1; clone size: once; D gene: TRBD1; J gene: TRBJ2-3; CDR3 DNA: TGCGCCAGCAGCCCCGGGGGGACAGGGGCAGATACGCAGTATTTT; CDR3 protein: CASSPGGTGADTQYF
V gene: TRBV27; clone size: once; D gene: TRBD2; J gene: TRBJ2-7; CDR3 DNA: TGTGCCAGCAGCCCCGGGACTAGCGGGGGGGTCGGGTACGAGCAGTACTTC; CDR3 protein: CASSPGTSGGVGYEQYF
V gene: TRBV7-6; clone size: once; D gene: -; J gene: TRBJ1-1; CDR3 DNA: TGTGCCAGCAGCAAATATGAAGCAAACACTGAAGCTTTCTTT; CDR3 protein: CASSKYEANTEAFF
V gene: TRBV11-2; clone size: few; D gene: TRBD2; J gene: TRBJ2-7; CDR3 DNA: TGTGCCAGCAGCTTAGCCTCTAGCGGGAGTATCTACGAGCAGTACTTC; CDR3 protein: CASSLASSGSIYEQYF
V gene: TRBV2; clone size: -; D gene: -; J gene: TRBJ2-5; CDR3 DNA: TGTGCCAGCAGTGCCAGGGAGACCCAGTACTTC; CDR3 protein: CASSARETQYF
V gene: TRBV9; clone size: -; D gene: -; J gene: TRBJ2-7; CDR3 DNA: TGTGCCAGCAGCGTAGTGGGGGGGGCCCGTTCCTACGAGCAGTACTTC; CDR3 protein: CASSVVGGARSYEQYF
V gene: TRBV5-6; clone size: -; D gene: -; J gene: TRBJ2-1; CDR3 DNA: TGTGCCAGCAGCTTTTCTAGGTGGGATGAGCAGTTCTTC; CDR3 protein: CASSFSRWDEQFF
V gene: TRBV9; clone size: -; D gene: TRBD2; J gene: TRBJ2-2; CDR3 DNA: TGTGCCAGCAGCCCGCGACTAGCGGTAAACACCGGGGAGCTGTTTTTT; CDR3 protein: CASSPRLAVNTGELFF
V gene: TRBV19; clone size: -; D gene: TRBD1; J gene: TRBJ1-1; CDR3 DNA: TGTGCCAGTAGTAACCGACGGGACAGGGTGCACACTGAAGCTTTCTTT; CDR3 protein: CASSNRRDRVHTEAFF
V gene: TRBV19; clone size: -; D gene: -; J gene: TRBJ2-6; CDR3 DNA: TGTGCCAGTAGTATAGACTCTGGACAGTTCTCTGGGGCCAACGTCCTGACTTTC; CDR3 protein: CASSIDSGQFSGANVLTF
V gene: TRBV18; clone size: -; D gene: TRBD1; J gene: TRBJ2-1; CDR3 DNA: TGTGCCAGCTCACCGGGGACAGAACAGGAGCAGTTCTTC; CDR3 protein: CASSPGTEQEQFF
V gene: TRBV7-9; clone size: -; D gene: -; J gene: TRBJ2-3; CDR3 DNA: TGTGCCAGCGCTGGGGGGGGCAGGGTCGGATATACGCAGTATTTT; CDR3 protein: CASAGGGRVGYTQYF
V gene: TRBV30; clone size: -; D gene: TRBD2; J gene: TRBJ2-2; CDR3 DNA: TGTGCCTGGACGAGGACTAGCGGGAACGGCGGGGAGCTGTTTTTT; CDR3 protein: CAWTRTSGNGGELFF
V gene: TRBV5-6; clone size: -; D gene: -; J gene: TRBJ1-1; CDR3 DNA: TGTGCCAGCAGCTTGGTAGAGCCCTCGAACACTGAAGCTTTCTTT; CDR3 protein: CASSLVEPSNTEAFF
V gene: TRBV6-6; clone size: few; D gene: TRBD1; J gene: TRBJ1-3; CDR3 DNA: TGTGCCAGCAACCCACAGGGGGCGGGAAACACCATATATTTT; CDR3 protein: CASNPQGAGNTIYF
V gene: TRBV6-5; clone size: -; D gene: TRBD1; J gene: TRBJ2-5; CDR3 DNA: TGTGCCAGCAGTTACTCACCGGGACAGCTTAAAGAGACCCAGTACTTC; CDR3 protein: CASSYSPGQLKETQYF
V gene: TRBV6-1; clone size: once; D gene: TRBD1; J gene: TRBJ1-4; CDR3 DNA: TGTGCCAGCACCGGGGACAGCCCAGTTAATGAAAAACTGTTTTTT; CDR3 protein: CASTGDSPVNEKLFF
V gene: TRBV7-6; clone size: -; D gene: -; J gene: TRBJ2-2; CDR3 DNA: TGTGCCAGCAGCTTAGGGCAGGGTGGTATCGGGGAGCTGTTTTTT; CDR3 protein: CASSLGQGGIGELFF
V gene: TRBV30; clone size: -; D gene: TRBD2; J gene: TRBJ2-5; CDR3 DNA: TGTGCCTGGGGAGGGACTAGCGGGAGGGCCGGGGAGACCCAGTACTTC; CDR3 protein: CAWGGTSGRAGETQYF
V gene: TRBV2; clone size: -; D gene: -; J gene: TRBJ2-3; CDR3 DNA: TGTGCCAGCAGTGTAGGACAGTCGGGCACAGATACGCAGTATTTT; CDR3 protein: CASSVGQSGTDTQYF
V gene: TRBV29-1; clone size: -; D gene: -; J gene: TRBJ1-5; CDR3 DNA: TGCAGCGTTGCAGCGTCTGCTGGCAATCAGCCCCAGCATTTT; CDR3 protein: CSVAASAGNQPQHF
V gene: TRBV6-5; clone size: once; D gene: TRBD1; J gene: TRBJ1-4; CDR3 DNA: TGTGCCAGCAGCCGGGGGACAGCAACTAATGAAAAACTGTTTTTT; CDR3 protein: CASSRGTATNEKLFF
V gene: TRBV29-1; clone size: -; D gene: TRBD2; J gene: TRBJ2-1; CDR3 DNA: TGCAGCGTCGCTTACGGACTAGCGGGAGATGAGCAGTTCTTC; CDR3 protein: CSVAYGLAGDEQFF
V gene: TRBV19; clone size: -; D gene: -; J gene: TRBJ1-2; CDR3 DNA: TGTGCCAGTAGTTGGGGGGATCGTAACTATGGCTACACCTTC; CDR3 protein: CASSWGDRNYGYTF
V gene: TRBV4-3; clone size: -; D gene: -; J gene: TRBJ2-2; CDR3 DNA: TGCGCCAGCAGCCACCACCTAGTATACACCGGGGAGCTGTTTTTT; CDR3 protein: CASSHHLVYTGELFF
V gene: TRBV7-9; clone size: -; D gene: TRBD1; J gene: TRBJ1-1; CDR3 DNA: TGTGCCAGCAGCCTGAAAGGGTTCCGGGACAGGGGCACTGAAGCTTTCTTT; CDR3 protein: CASSLKGFRDRGTEAFF
V gene: TRBV7-2; clone size: -; D gene: -; J gene: TRBJ1-3; CDR3 DNA: TGTGCCAGCAGCTTAGGAGGAAGTCGCTCTGGAAACACCATATATTTT; CDR3 protein: CASSLGGSRSGNTIYF
V gene: TRBV7-9; clone size: -; D gene: -; J gene: TRBJ1-2; CDR3 DNA: TGTGCCAGCAGCTTACGACAGACAACCTTTAACTATGGCTACACCTTC; CDR3 protein: CASSLRQTTFNYGYTF
V gene: TRBV19; clone size: -; D gene: TRBD2; J gene: TRBJ2-1; CDR3 DNA: TGTGCCAGTAGTATCGCCCCGGGGCTCCTAGCGGGGGGGCGGAGTGAGCAGTTCTTC; CDR3 protein: CASSIAPGLLAGGRSEQFF